This entry features one TCR beta chain sequence. The antigen is undetermined. The data were obtained in a study of T cells after yellow fever vaccination. Study observations and caveats: Subsequent to the booster, the majority of primary-vaccination clones reappeared (less than 97% CD4, 70% to 90% CD8).

Researchers made TCR cDNA using 5'RACE template switching, and this step added a universal primer site and UMIs. TCRdb called the 5' RACE reads again in MiXCR, with one record for every CDR3 protein. The sample lists approximately 300,000 distinct CDR3 sequences, roughly 8.7% seen once, with about 20% in the top ten. The CDR3 has 16 residues. Germline CDR1 is SGHVS and CDR2 is FNYEAQ. The ends were cut back, 5 bases at V and 0 bases at J, with 11 bases in the middle. The source material was PBMCs, sampled on the day of the first yellow fever vaccination. The TCR originated in a man aged 18 to 29 who received the YFV17D yellow fever vaccine. The chain recombines TRBV7-6 with TRBJ2-6, with D uncertain. CDR3 DNA sequence: TGTGCCAGCAGCACCTCGACGGGCTCTGGGGCCAACGTCCTGACTTTC. Encoded protein: CASSTSTGSGANVLTF.